The TCR beta chain described here comes from a study of T cells in localized non-small cell lung cancer. Study results and limitations: There was higher T cell clonality in uninvolved adjacent lung than in tumor, and it was highest there.

Germline CDR1 is MDHEN and CDR2 is SYDVKM. V was clipped by 4 bases and J by 6 bases, with 12 bases between them. The CDR3 sequence is 13 residues long. Turning to this clone: What it binds is not known.

The protocol was immunoSEQ multiplex PCR, while the TCRdb copy is restricted to in-frame clones and leaves out a portion. The sample shows more than 1,500 clones, around a quarter of them seen only once. The material sequenced was normal lung tissue next to the tumor, taken before any cancer treatment. The TCR was taken from an older female donor with stage I lung adenocarcinoma. V gene TRBV28 combines with J gene TRBJ1-2, with a possible D match to TRBD1 (6 bases). CDR3 region: CASSYRVLDGYTF. In DNA, the CDR3 is TGTGCCAGCAGTTACAGGGTCTTAGATGGCTACACCTTC.